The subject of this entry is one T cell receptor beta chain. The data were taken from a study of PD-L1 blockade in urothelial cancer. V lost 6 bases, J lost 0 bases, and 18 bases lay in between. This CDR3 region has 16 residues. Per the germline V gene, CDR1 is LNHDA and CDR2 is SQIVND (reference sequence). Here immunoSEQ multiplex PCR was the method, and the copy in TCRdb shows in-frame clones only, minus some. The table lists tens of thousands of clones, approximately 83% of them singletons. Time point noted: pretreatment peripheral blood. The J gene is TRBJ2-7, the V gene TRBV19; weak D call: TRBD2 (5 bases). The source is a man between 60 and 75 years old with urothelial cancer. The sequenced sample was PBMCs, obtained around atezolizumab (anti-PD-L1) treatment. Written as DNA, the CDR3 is TGTGCCAGTAGCCCCCTCGCCGGGGTGAGCTCCTACGAGCAGTACTTC. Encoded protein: CASSPLAGVSSYEQYF.